Described below is a single T cell receptor beta chain sequence and its context. The gene symbols are mouse symbols. The read ends 1 residue early relative to the CDR3; the germline J gene fills the gap. The data derive from a study of tissue T cells after allogeneic stem cell transplantation. Profiled with immunoSEQ multiplex PCR; TCRdb holds only in-frame clones, not every one. The table records some 1,700 clones, about half of them present only once. V lost 5 bases and J lost 3, with 8 bases in between. Germline V gene sequence: CDR1 LGHDT, CDR2 YNNKQL (reference sequence). The CDR3 has 14 residues. Time point here: mouse harvest day 14 after allogeneic transplant. Mouse grafts combined 10^7 T-cell-depleted bone marrow cells with 10^6 splenic CD5+ T cells.

The sequence derives from a female BALB/c mouse given C57BL/6 T cells with graft-versus-host disease after an allogeneic hematopoietic cell transplant. The specimen was gut tissue. This rearrangement joins TRBV4 to TRBJ1-6, with D possibly matching TRBD1 (6 bases). TRBJ1-6 is assigned to the ORF class and has an uncertain function. The CDR3 protein is CASSGTFYNSPLYF. The DNA read from the CDR3 is TGTGCCAGCAGCGGGACATTCTATAATTCGCCCCTCTAC.